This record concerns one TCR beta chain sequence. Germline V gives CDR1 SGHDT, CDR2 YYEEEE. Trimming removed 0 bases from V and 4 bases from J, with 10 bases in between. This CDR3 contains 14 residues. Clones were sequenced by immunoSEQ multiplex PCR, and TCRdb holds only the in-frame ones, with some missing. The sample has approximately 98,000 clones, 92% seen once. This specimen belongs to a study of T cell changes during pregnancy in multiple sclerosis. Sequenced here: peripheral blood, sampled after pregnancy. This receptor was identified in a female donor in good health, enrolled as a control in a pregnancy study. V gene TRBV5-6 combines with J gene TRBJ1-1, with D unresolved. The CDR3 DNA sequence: TGTGCCAGCAGCTTGGAGGAAGCGGGCACTGAAGCTTTCTTT. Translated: CASSLEEAGTEAFF. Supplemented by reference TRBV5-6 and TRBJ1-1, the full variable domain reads DAGVTQSPTHLIKTRGQQVTLRCSPKSGHDTVSWYQQALGQGPQFIFQYYEEEERQRGNFPDRFSGHQFPNYSSELNVNALLLGDSALYLCASSLEEAGTEAFFGQGTRLTVV.